Below, 19 T cell receptor beta chains from the same sample are listed, as sequenced in a study of cytomegalovirus exposure and HLA in healthy donors. PCR used 60 Vbeta primers and 13 Jbeta primers. Clones were read by immunoSEQ multiplex PCR, and TCRdb kept only the in-frame ones, dropping some. This sample has 65,000 to 100,000 clones; more than 70% occur once, and the top ten carry under 2.5%. Sequencing was carried out using PBMCs. The origin of the receptors is a man in his forties in good health and CMV-seronegative.

The chain recombines TRBV13 with TRBJ2-3; the match to TRBD2 covers 15 bases. The germline V gene encodes CDR1 PRHDT and CDR2 FYEKMQ (reference sequence). V shed 4 bases and J 2 bases; nucleotides not matched to a gene: 10. CDR3 length: 19 residues. The CDR3 loop is CASSSKGLAGGLTTDTQYF. The CDR3 nucleotides are TGTGCCAGCAGCTCCAAGGGACTAGCGGGGGGCCTTACCACAGATACGCAGTATTTT.

The chain has TRBV6-1 and TRBJ2-7; 13 bases are a match to TRBD2. The CDR3 has 15 residues. The trim removed 3 bases at V and 3 bases at J, leaving 2 bases unmatched. Germline V CDR1 and CDR2: MNHNS, SASEGT. Written as DNA, the CDR3 is TGTGCCAGCAGTGATGGACTAGCGGGAGACTACGAGCAGTACTTC. It yields the protein CASSDGLAGDYEQYF.

This chain connects TRBV7-9 to TRBJ2-1; 9 bases are a match to TRBD2. Looked up from germline, CDR1 is SEHNR and CDR2 is FQNEAQ (reference sequence). Unmatched junction bases numbered 11, after V lost 4 bases and J lost 7 bases. This CDR3 has 16 amino acids. The CDR3 loop is CASSSSGLALTNEQFF. The CDR3 DNA reads TGTGCCAGCAGCTCGTCGGGACTAGCCTTAACGAATGAGCAGTTCTTC.

This clone was detected once. This rearrangement joins TRBV6-5 to TRBJ2-1, with D possibly matching TRBD2 (5 bases). This CDR3 contains 15 residues. Trimming stripped 3 bases from V and 4 bases from J, with 13 bases between. CDR1 and CDR2 (germline): MNHEY, SVGAGI. The CDR3: CASSYGLAIYNEQFF. The CDR3 DNA follows: TGTGCCAGCAGTTATGGCCTAGCTATATACAATGAGCAGTTCTTC.

This clone was seen once. CDR3 residues: CASSYSGTERFYEQYF. The CDR3 nucleotides are TGTGCCAGCAGTTACTCAGGGACAGAGCGATTCTACGAGCAGTACTTC. The chain carries TRBV6-5 and TRBJ2-7; TRBD1 matches 7 bases. This CDR3 has 16 residues. CDR1 MNHEY and CDR2 SVGAGI come from the germline V gene. V lost 0 bases to trimming and J lost 3 bases; unmatched junction nucleotides: 8.

The rearrangement joins TRBV5-6 to TRBJ1-2; 7 bases fit TRBD1. Germline-derived CDR1 and CDR2 are SGHDT and YYEEEE. Losses at the gene ends were 1 base for V and 2 bases for J; bases not matched to a gene: 5. This CDR3 region has 15 residues. In DNA, the CDR3 is TGTGCCAGCAGCTTGCCAGGGGGAGCCAACTATGGCTACACCTTC. This encodes CASSLPGGANYGYTF.

In its sample, this clone was seen a few times. Other DNA sequences in the sample encode the same CDR3. This chain links TRBV5-6 with TRBJ2-3; perhaps TRBD2 as D (5 bases). The CDR3 loop spans 16 amino acids. In germline, CDR1 is SGHDT, CDR2 YYEEEE. Deletions cut 0 bases from V and 0 bases from J, with 11 bases between. The CDR3 sequence: CASSLVRAASTDTQYF. CDR3 nucleotides: TGTGCCAGCAGCTTGGTGCGGGCGGCTAGCACAGATACGCAGTATTTT.

This clone has just a few counts. The chain recombines TRBV2 with TRBJ2-1; a possible D gene is TRBD2 (6 bases). The CDR3 consists of 14 residues. Germline V CDR1 and CDR2: SNHLY, FYNNEI. Trimming removed 7 bases from V and 8 bases from J, with 18 bases in between. Here the CDR3 DNA reads TGTGCCAGCACCAGGGACTGGATTGGCGATGAGCAGTTCTTC. Its protein is CASTRDWIGDEQFF.

This sequence joins TRBV5-8 and TRBJ2-3, with D possibly being TRBD2 (6 bases). Per germline, CDR1 SGHTS and CDR2 YDEGEE. The CDR3 totals 15 residues. V lost 0 bases to trimming and J lost 5 bases, with 13 bases between them. This chain's CDR3 is CASSLELAFLDTQYF. In DNA, the CDR3 is TGTGCCAGCAGCTTGGAGCTAGCGTTTCTAGATACGCAGTATTTT.

The chain couples TRBV13 to TRBJ1-1; D uncertain. Looked up from germline, CDR1 is PRHDT and CDR2 is FYEKMQ (reference sequence). V lost 2 bases and J 5 bases, leaving 9 bases between the germline ends. CDR3 length equals 13 residues. CDR3 protein: CASSLSGQTEAFF. In nucleotides, the CDR3 is TGTGCCAGCAGCTTATCGGGTCAGACTGAAGCTTTCTTT.

The chain links TRBV7-8 to TRBJ2-5; TRBD1 matches at 10 bases. The CDR3 has 15 residues. The germline V gene has CDR1 SGHVS and CDR2 FQNEAQ. The V segment lost 5 bases and the J segment 4 bases; nucleotides outside the gene matches: 7. In DNA, the CDR3 is TGTGCCAGCAGCCCCGGGACAGGGGAGTTAGAGACCCAGTACTTC. This codes for CASSPGTGELETQYF.

The gene calls are TRBV27 and TRBJ2-7; TRBD2 matches 11 bases. Germline trimming cut 4 bases from V and 0 bases from J; bases unmatched to any gene: 5. Per the germline V gene, CDR1 is MNHEY and CDR2 is SMNVEV (reference sequence). CDR3 length: 16 residues. CDR3 residues: CASSSAGLAGSYEQYF. DNA for the CDR3: TGTGCCAGCAGTTCTGCAGGACTAGCGGGCTCCTACGAGCAGTACTTC.

The V and J genes are TRBV7-9 and TRBJ2-5; 9 nucleotides line up with TRBD2. CDR1 and CDR2 from the germline V gene are SEHNR and FQNEAQ (reference sequence). Losses at the gene ends were 5 bases for V and 5 bases for J; bases not matched to a gene: 12. The CDR3 sequence is 16 residues long. Written as DNA, the CDR3 is TGTGCCAGCAGCCCGGACGGAGCGGGGGGTGCGGAGACCCAGTACTTC. Translating gives CASSPDGAGGAETQYF. Based on the CDR3 plus reference TRBV7-9 and TRBJ2-5, the full variable domain is DTGVSQNPRHKITKRGQNVTFRCDPISEHNRLYWYRQTLGQGPEFLTYFQNEAQLEKSRLLSDRFSAERPKGSFSTLEIQRTEQGDSAMYLCASSPDGAGGAETQYFGPGTRLLVL.

This clone was counted once. The chain links TRBV29-1 to TRBJ1-1; 7 bases align to TRBD1. Unmatched junction bases numbered 10, after V lost 6 bases and J lost 6 bases. The CDR3 totals 13 residues. Germline CDR1 is SQVTM and CDR2 is ANQGSEA. CDR3 nucleotide sequence: TGCAGCGTCTCCACAGGGGTAAGCTCTGAAGCTTTCTTT. Encoded protein: CSVSTGVSSEAFF.

A few counts support this clone. DNA of the CDR3: TGTGCCAGCTCACCACAGAACAACATGAACACTGAAGCTTTCTTT. Protein sequence: CASSPQNNMNTEAFF. V is TRBV18 and J is TRBJ1-1; D call uncertain. V lost 1 base and J 0 bases, leaving 9 bases between the germline ends. Germline assignment: CDR1 KGHSH and CDR2 LQKENI. The CDR3 length is 15 residues.

The chain uses TRBV28 and TRBJ1-6, with 10 bases matching TRBD1. The CDR3 runs to 14 residues. The germline gives CDR1 MDHEN, CDR2 SYDVKM. V gave up 6 bases and J gave up 7 bases; unmatched junction bases: 3. In nucleotides, the CDR3 is TGTGCCAGCAGCTCGGGACAGGGGAATTCACCCCTCCACTTT. Its translation: CASSSGQGNSPLHF. Full variable domain (rest looked up from reference TRBV28 and TRBJ1-6): DVKVTQSSRYLVKRTGEKVFLECVQDMDHENMFWYRQDPGLGLRLIYFSYDVKMKEKGDIPEGYSVSREKKERFSLILESASTNQTSMYLCASSSGQGNSPLHFGNGTRLTVT.

J is TRBJ1-3 and V is TRBV30; D is unclear. The germline V gene has CDR1 GTSNPN and CDR2 SVGIG (reference sequence). The V end lost 4 bases, the J end lost 0 bases, and 13 bases lay between the germline ends. The CDR3 contains 15 residues. This CDR3 reads CAWTSFTYSGNTIYF. The CDR3 nucleotides are TGTGCCTGGACAAGTTTTACTTACTCTGGAAACACCATATATTTT.

The chain links TRBV9 to TRBJ2-2; D call uncertain. CDR3 size: 13 residues. Germline loops: CDR1 SGDLS, CDR2 YYNGEE. V lost 7 bases and J lost 2, with 9 bases in between. The CDR3 DNA is TGTGCCAGCCATTCGGGTAACACCGGGGAGCTGTTTTTT. Encoded protein: CASHSGNTGELFF.

The DNA of the CDR3 is TGTGCCACCGATTCGACAGGGGGCGGTGAAAAACTGTTTTTT. Its translation is CATDSTGGGEKLFF. The J gene is TRBJ1-4, the V gene TRBV28; TRBD1 matches 10 bases. Trimming cost V 10 bases and J 7 bases; bases outside gene matches: 9. CDR3 length: 14 amino acids. CDR1 is MDHEN, CDR2 SYDVKM, per germline.